The 5 T cell receptor beta chains listed next were all sequenced from one sample in a study of identical twins. TCRdb called the 5' RACE reads again in MiXCR, with one record for every CDR3 protein. The sample contains around 240,000 distinct CDR3 sequences, roughly a tenth of which appear only once. The sequenced material came from memory T cells sorted from blood. These receptors all stem from a man aged 45 to 65 in good health.

Only a few counts were recorded for this clonotype. This chain joins TRBV10-3 and TRBJ1-1; D unresolved. The CDR3 runs 13 residues. Looked up from germline, CDR1 is ENHRY and CDR2 is SYGVKD. Trimming stripped 7 bases from V and 3 bases from J, with 12 bases between. The CDR3 nucleotides read TGTGCCATCACCCTGGGAGTATACACTGAAGCTTTCTTT. Its protein product is CAITLGVYTEAFF.

The chain is built from TRBV14 and TRBJ1-2, with D possibly matching TRBD1 (5 bases). V lost 0 bases and J lost 5, with 10 bases in between. Germline CDR1 SGHDN, CDR2 FVKESK. CDR3 length: 14 residues. The CDR3 loop is CASSQDQWGYGYTF. The CDR3 bases are TGTGCCAGCAGCCAAGATCAGTGGGGGTATGGCTACACCTTC.

This clonotype was counted a few times. The V gene is TRBV6-2 or TRBV6-3, the J gene TRBJ2-7, with 11 bases aligning to TRBD2. Trimming at V came to 4 bases and at J to 5 bases, leaving 7 bases not matched to a gene. The CDR3 runs 15 residues. Germline CDR1 is MNHEY and CDR2 is SVGEGT. The CDR3 is CASSLSGLAVHEQYF. The CDR3 bases are TGTGCCAGCAGTTTGTCGGGACTAGCGGTCCACGAGCAGTACTTC.

J is TRBJ2-2 and V is TRBV7-9, with 12 bases identical to TRBD1. CDR3 length: 16 residues. Germline CDR1 SEHNR, CDR2 FQNEAQ (reference sequence). V lost 5 bases and J lost 9; bases outside the gene matches: 10. The CDR3 coding sequence is TGTGCCAGCAGCCACCATAGGGACAGGGGGCACCGGGAGCTGTTTTTT. Translating it yields CASSHHRDRGHRELFF. Based on the CDR3 plus reference TRBV7-9 and TRBJ2-2, the full variable domain is DTGVSQNPRHKITKRGQNVTFRCDPISEHNRLYWYRQTLGQGPEFLTYFQNEAQLEKSRLLSDRFSAERPKGSFSTLEIQRTEQGDSAMYLCASSHHRDRGHRELFFGEGSRLTVL.

This clonotype was seen repeatedly, ten times or more. This rearrangement joins TRBV5-1 to TRBJ2-3, with D possibly TRBD1 on 6 matching bases. CDR3 size: 16 residues. The V gene lost 3 bases and the J gene lost 0 bases, with 14 bases spanning the gap. Germline CDR1 and CDR2: SGHRS and YFSETQ. CDR3 protein: CASSYYGTKSTDTQYF. CDR3 sequence (DNA): TGCGCCAGCAGCTACTACGGGACAAAGAGCACAGATACGCAGTATTTT.